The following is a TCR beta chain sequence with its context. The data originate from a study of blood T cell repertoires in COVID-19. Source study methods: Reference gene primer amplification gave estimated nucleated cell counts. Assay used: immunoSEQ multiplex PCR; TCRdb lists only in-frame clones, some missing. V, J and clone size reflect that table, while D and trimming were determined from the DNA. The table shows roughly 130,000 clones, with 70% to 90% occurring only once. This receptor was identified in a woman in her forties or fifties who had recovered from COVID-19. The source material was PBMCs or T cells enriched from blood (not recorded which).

CDR3 residues: CASSARTSSGYQETQYF. The CDR3, as DNA: TGTGCCAGTAGTGCCCGGACTAGCTCGGGGTACCAAGAGACCCAGTACTTC. This chain uses TRBV19 with TRBJ2-5; 8 positions match TRBD2. Germline lookup yields CDR1 LNHDA and CDR2 SQIVND (reference sequence). The V segment lost 5 bases and the J segment 0 bases; nucleotides outside the gene matches: 11. CDR3 length equals 17 residues.